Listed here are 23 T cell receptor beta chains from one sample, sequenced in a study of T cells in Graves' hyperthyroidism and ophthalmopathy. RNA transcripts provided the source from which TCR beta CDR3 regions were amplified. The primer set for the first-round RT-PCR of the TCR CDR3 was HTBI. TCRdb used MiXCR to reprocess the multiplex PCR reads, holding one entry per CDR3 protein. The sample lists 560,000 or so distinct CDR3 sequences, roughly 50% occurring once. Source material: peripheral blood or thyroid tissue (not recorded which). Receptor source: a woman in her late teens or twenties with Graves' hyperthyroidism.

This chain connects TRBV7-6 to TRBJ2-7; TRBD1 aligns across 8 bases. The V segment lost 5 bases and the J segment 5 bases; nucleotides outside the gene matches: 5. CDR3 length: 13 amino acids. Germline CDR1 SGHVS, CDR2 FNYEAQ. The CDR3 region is CASSPDRADEQYF. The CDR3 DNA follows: TGTGCCAGCAGCCCGGACAGGGCGGACGAGCAGTACTTC.

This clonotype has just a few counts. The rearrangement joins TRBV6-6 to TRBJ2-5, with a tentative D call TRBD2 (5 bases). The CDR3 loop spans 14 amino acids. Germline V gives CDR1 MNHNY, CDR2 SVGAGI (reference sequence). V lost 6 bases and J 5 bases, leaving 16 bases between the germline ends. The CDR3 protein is CASSASSVYETQYF. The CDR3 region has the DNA TGTGCCAGCAGCGCGAGTAGCGTCTACGAGACCCAGTACTTC.

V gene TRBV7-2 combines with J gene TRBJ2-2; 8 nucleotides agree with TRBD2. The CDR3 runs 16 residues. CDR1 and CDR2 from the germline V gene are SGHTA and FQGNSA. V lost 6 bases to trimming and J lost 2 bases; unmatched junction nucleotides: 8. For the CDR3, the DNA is TGTGCCAGCAGTTATAGGGCGGGAGGAAACACCGGGGAGCTGTTTTTT. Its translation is CASSYRAGGNTGELFF.

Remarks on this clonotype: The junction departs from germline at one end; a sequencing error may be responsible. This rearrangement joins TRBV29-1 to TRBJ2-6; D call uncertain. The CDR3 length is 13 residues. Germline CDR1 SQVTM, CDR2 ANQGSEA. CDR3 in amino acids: CSVGSPWAYVLTF. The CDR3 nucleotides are TGCAGCGTTGGATCCCCGTGGGCCTACGTCCTGACTTTC.

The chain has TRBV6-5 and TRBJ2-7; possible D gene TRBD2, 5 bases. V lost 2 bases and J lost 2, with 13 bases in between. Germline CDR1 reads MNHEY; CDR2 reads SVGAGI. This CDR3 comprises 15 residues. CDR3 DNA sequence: TGTGCCAGCAGTTACCCGAGCGGAGCAACCTACGAGCAGTACTTC. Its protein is CASSYPSGATYEQYF.

CDR3: CASSLEGQLPGELFF. In DNA form, the CDR3 reads TGCGCCAGCAGCCTAGAGGGACAGCTACCCGGGGAGCTGTTTTTT. This chain uses TRBV5-1 with TRBJ2-2, with 7 bases aligning to TRBD1. The germline V gene has CDR1 SGHRS and CDR2 YFSETQ. This CDR3 is 15 amino acids long. V was pared by 4 bases and J by 6 bases, with 9 bases of the junction left unmatched.

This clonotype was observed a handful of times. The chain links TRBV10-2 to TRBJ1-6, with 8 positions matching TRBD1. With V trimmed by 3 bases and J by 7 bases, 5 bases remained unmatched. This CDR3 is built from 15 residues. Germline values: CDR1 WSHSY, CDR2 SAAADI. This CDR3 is CASSEWTGPNSPLHF. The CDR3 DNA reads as TGCGCCAGCAGTGAATGGACAGGGCCCAATTCACCCCTCCACTTT.

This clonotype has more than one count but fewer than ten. The CDR3: CASSWTGTEAFF. The CDR3 coding sequence is TGCGCCAGCAGCTGGACCGGGACAGAAGCTTTCTTT. The rearrangement uses TRBV5-1 and TRBJ1-1, with D perhaps matching TRBD1 (6 bases). The germline V and J ends were trimmed by 3 bases and 8 bases, with 11 bases remaining between them. CDR3 size: 12 residues. Germline V gene sequence: CDR1 SGHRS, CDR2 YFSETQ.

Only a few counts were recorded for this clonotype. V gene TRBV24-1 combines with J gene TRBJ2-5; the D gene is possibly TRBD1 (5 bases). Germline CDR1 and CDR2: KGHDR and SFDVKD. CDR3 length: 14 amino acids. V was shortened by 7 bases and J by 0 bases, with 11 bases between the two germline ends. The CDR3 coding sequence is TGTGCCACCAGAGGTCCGACAGACCAAGAGACCCAGTACTTC. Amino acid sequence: CATRGPTDQETQYF.

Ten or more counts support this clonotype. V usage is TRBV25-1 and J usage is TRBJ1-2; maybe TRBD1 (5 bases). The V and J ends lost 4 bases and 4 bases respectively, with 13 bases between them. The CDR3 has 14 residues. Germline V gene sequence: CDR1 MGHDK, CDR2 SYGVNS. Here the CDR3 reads CASSGRGAGYGYTF. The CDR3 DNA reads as TGTGCCAGCAGTGGGAGGGGTGCGGGCTATGGCTACACCTTC.

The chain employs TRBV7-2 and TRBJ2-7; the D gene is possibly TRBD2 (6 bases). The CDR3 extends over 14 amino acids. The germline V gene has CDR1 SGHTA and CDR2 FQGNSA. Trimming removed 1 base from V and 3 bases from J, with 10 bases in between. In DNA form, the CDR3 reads TGTACCAGCAGCTTAGGACTAGGCGGCTACGAGCAGTACTTC. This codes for CTSSLGLGGYEQYF.

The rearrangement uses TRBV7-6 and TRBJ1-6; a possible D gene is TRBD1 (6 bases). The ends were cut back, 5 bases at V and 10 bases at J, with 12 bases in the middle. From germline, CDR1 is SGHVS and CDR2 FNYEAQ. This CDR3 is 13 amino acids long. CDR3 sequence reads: CASSRGDESPLHF. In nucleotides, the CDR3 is TGTGCCAGCAGCAGGGGGGACGAGTCACCCCTCCACTTT.

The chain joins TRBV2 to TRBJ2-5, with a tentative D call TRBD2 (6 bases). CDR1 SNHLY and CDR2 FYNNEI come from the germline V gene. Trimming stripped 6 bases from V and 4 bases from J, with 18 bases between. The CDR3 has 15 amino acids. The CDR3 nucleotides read TGTGCCAGCAGCGTTGAAGGGGCTAGCGCAGAGACCCAGTACTTC. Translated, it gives CASSVEGASAETQYF.

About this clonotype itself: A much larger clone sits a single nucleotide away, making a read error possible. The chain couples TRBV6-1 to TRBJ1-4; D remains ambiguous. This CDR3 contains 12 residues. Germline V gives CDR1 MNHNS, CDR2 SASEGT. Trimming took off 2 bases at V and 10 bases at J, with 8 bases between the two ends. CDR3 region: CASSEIGGKLFF. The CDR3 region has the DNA TGTGCCAGCAGTGAAATAGGTGGAAAACTGTTTTTT.

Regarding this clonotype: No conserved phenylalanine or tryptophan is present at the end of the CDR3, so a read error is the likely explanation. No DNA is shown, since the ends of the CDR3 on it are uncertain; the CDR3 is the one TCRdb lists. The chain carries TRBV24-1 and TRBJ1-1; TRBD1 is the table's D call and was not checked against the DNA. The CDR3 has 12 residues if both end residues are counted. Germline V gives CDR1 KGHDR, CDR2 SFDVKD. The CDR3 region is CATNRTGAAANY.

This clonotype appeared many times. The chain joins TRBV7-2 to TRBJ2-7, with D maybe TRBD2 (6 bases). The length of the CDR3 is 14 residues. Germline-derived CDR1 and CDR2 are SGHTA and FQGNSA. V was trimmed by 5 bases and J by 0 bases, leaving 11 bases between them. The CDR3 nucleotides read TGTGCCAGCAGCCCCGGGACTCGCTCCTACGAGCAGTACTTC. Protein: CASSPGTRSYEQYF.

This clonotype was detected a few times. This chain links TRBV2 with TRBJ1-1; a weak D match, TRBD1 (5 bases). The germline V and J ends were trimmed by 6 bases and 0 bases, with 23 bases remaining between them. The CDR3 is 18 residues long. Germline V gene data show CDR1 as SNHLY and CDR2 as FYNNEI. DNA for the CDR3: TGTGCCAGCAGGGACCCCTGGGGGAACAAACTCATGAACACTGAAGCTTTCTTT. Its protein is CASRDPWGNKLMNTEAFF.

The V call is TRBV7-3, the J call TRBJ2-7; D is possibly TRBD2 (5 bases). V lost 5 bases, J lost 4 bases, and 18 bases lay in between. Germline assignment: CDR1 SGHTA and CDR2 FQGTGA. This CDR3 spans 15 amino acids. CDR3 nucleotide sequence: TGTGCCAGCAGCGAGCGGCACAGCCTTCCTTACGAGCAGTACTTC. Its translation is CASSERHSLPYEQYF.

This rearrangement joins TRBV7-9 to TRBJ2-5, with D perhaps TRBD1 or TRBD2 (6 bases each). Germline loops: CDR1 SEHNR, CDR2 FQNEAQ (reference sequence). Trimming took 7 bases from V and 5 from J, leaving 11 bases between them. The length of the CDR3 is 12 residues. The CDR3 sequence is CASTFGGETQYF. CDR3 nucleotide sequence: TGTGCCAGCACCTTCGGGGGCGAGACCCAGTACTTC.

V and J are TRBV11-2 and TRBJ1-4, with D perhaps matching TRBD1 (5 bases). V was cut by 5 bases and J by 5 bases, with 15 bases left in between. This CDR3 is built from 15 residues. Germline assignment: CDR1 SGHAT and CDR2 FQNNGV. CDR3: CASSPMGRKNEKLFF. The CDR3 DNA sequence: TGTGCCAGCAGCCCGATGGGACGGAAGAATGAAAAACTGTTTTTT.

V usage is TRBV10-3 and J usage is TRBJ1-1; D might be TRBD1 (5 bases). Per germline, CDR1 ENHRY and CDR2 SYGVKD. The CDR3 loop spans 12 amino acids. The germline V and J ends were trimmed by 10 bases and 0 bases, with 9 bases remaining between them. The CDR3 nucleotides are TGTGCCAGTCAGGGAATGAACACTGAAGCTTTCTTT. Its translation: CASQGMNTEAFF.

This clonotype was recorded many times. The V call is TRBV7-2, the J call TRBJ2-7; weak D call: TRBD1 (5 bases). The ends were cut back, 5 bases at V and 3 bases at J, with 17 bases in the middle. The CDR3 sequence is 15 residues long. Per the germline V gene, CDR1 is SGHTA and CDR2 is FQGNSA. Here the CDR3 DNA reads TGTGCCAGCAGCCCCCGGGCAGGGTCAGGCTACGAGCAGTACTTC. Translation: CASSPRAGSGYEQYF.

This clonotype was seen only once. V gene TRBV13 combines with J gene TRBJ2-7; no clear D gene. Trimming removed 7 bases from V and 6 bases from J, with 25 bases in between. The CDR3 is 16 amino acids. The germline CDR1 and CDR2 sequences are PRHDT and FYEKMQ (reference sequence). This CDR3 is CASNSRASRTPSEQYF. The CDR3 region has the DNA TGTGCCAGCAACTCTAGGGCCAGCAGGACCCCCTCCGAGCAGTACTTC.